One and the same sample provided the 29 T cell receptor beta chains below, sequenced in a study of T-cell reconstitution after alpha-beta-depleted transplantation in children. Unique molecular identifiers were built into the TCRbeta library. TCRdb fed the PCR reads into MiXCR, producing one record per CDR3 protein. The table lists around 580,000 distinct CDR3 sequences, more than 20% of them singletons. Material: PBMCs, obtained before TCRalphabeta/CD19-depleted stem cell transplant. These receptors originate from a boy under three years old with Wiskott-Aldrich syndrome, due to receive a stem cell transplant.

The V gene is TRBV6-1, the J gene TRBJ2-1, with 8 bases fitting TRBD2. V dropped 6 bases and J dropped 3; count of bases not matched to a gene: 4. The CDR3 runs to 14 residues. CDR1 is MNHNS, CDR2 SASEGT, per germline. CDR3 DNA: TGTGCCAGCAGAGCGGGAGTGGGCTACAATGAGCAGTTCTTC. Translation: CASRAGVGYNEQFF.

The chain is built from TRBV18 and TRBJ2-4; maybe TRBD1 (6 bases). Germline V gene lookup returns CDR1 KGHSH and CDR2 LQKENI. With 4 bases removed from V and 1 base from J, the gap between germline ends came to 14 bases. This CDR3 region has 16 residues. CDR3 protein: CASSLNRGSAKNIQYF. The CDR3 nucleotides read TGTGCCAGCTCACTAAATAGGGGGTCGGCCAAAAACATTCAGTACTTC.

This clonotype was counted only a few times. J is TRBJ2-7 and V is TRBV27; 9 positions agree with TRBD1. This CDR3 has 14 amino acids. The J segment lost 4 bases and the V segment lost 5 bases, leaving 6 bases of the junction unmatched. Germline values: CDR1 MNHEY, CDR2 SMNVEV (reference sequence). This CDR3 reads CASSEQGAGYEQYF. The CDR3, as DNA: TGTGCCAGCAGTGAACAGGGGGCGGGGTACGAGCAGTACTTC.

The table lists this clonotype with a few counts. The chain uses TRBV7-6 and TRBJ1-3, with 8 bases that match TRBD1. After removal of 0 bases from V and 4 bases from J, the junction contained 8 bases not matched to a gene. This CDR3 region has 17 residues. Germline CDR1 reads SGHVS; CDR2 reads FNYEAQ. The CDR3 region has the DNA TGTGCCAGCAGCTTAGCGGCGACAGGGGCCCAGGGAAACACCATATATTTT. Amino acid sequence: CASSLAATGAQGNTIYF.

This chain links TRBV5-1 with TRBJ2-7; a possible D gene is TRBD2 (5 bases). Germline CDR1 SGHRS, CDR2 YFSETQ. The CDR3 spans 13 residues. Trimming shortened V by 4 bases and J by 6 bases, and 14 bases separated the two germline ends. CDR3 in amino acids: CASSDPGRSEQYF. CDR3 coding DNA: TGCGCCAGCAGCGATCCGGGAAGGAGCGAGCAGTACTTC.

This clonotype was found many times. V and J are TRBV5-1 and TRBJ2-7, with a weak D call TRBD2 (6 bases). V was cut by 0 bases and J by 0 bases, with 10 bases left in between. Germline-derived CDR1 and CDR2 are SGHRS and YFSETQ. This CDR3 is 15 amino acids long. The CDR3 coding sequence is TGCGCCAGCAGCTTGGAAGCGGGCGGCTCCTACGAGCAGTACTTC. Its translation: CASSLEAGGSYEQYF.

The V and J genes are TRBV5-1 and TRBJ2-3; 7 bases match TRBD2. V shed 3 bases and J 5 bases; nucleotides not matched to a gene: 3. This CDR3 has 13 amino acids. Looked up from germline, CDR1 is SGHRS and CDR2 is YFSETQ. Here the CDR3 DNA reads TGCGCCAGCAGCTCCGGGACTATAGATACGCAGTATTTT. The encoded protein is CASSSGTIDTQYF.

This clonotype was seen a handful of times. The chain joins TRBV18 to TRBJ2-1; TRBD1 agrees at 10 bases. V lost 5 bases to trimming and J lost 3 bases; unmatched junction nucleotides: 4. Germline CDR1 KGHSH, CDR2 LQKENI. The CDR3 contains 15 residues. The CDR3 sequence is CASSLDRGVYNEQFF. The CDR3 DNA reads as TGTGCCAGCTCATTGGACAGGGGGGTCTACAATGAGCAGTTCTTC.

This chain links TRBV5-1 with TRBJ2-3, with a possible D match to TRBD2 (5 bases). The germline gives CDR1 SGHRS, CDR2 YFSETQ. Trimming shortened V by 1 base and J by 3 bases, and 12 bases separated the two germline ends. This CDR3 spans 15 amino acids. CDR3 in DNA: TGCGCCAGCAGCTTGAGTCTAGCAACAACAGATACGCAGTATTTT. It specifies CASSLSLATTDTQYF. Complete variable domain (other parts from reference TRBV5-1 and TRBJ2-3): KAGVTQTPRYLIKTRGQQVTLSCSPISGHRSVSWYQQTPGQGLQFLFEYFSETQRNKGNFPGRFSGRQFSNSRSEMNVSTLELGDSALYLCASSLSLATTDTQYFGPGTRLTVL.

This clonotype was seen only a few times. The V gene is TRBV18, the J gene TRBJ2-2; no definite D call. The germline gives CDR1 KGHSH, CDR2 LQKENI. V was pared by 3 bases and J by 0 bases, with 11 bases between. The CDR3 extends over 16 amino acids. CDR3 in amino acids: CASSPQQIPNTGELFF. The DNA for the CDR3 is TGTGCCAGCTCACCTCAACAGATACCGAACACCGGGGAGCTGTTTTTT.

CDR3 nucleotide sequence: TGTGCCAGCAGCTTACAATGGAATGAGCAGTTCTTC. This sequence encodes CASSLQWNEQFF. This sequence joins TRBV7-6 and TRBJ2-1; the D is unclear. This CDR3 is built from 12 residues. Germline V gene data show CDR1 as SGHVS and CDR2 as FNYEAQ. Trimming shortened V by 2 bases and J by 7 bases, and 6 bases separated the two germline ends.

The rearrangement links TRBV5-1 to TRBJ2-1, with TRBD2 identical over 13 bases. Germline V gives CDR1 SGHRS, CDR2 YFSETQ. The CDR3 has 19 residues. The ends lost 0 bases at V and 3 bases at J; junction bases unmatched: 9. The CDR3 DNA is TGCGCCAGCAGCTTGGTGGCACTAGCGGGAGGGAAATACTACAATGAGCAGTTCTTC. Protein product: CASSLVALAGGKYYNEQFF.

This clonotype was counted only a few times. The chain links TRBV12-3 or TRBV12-4 to TRBJ2-1; no firm D call. Trimming pared 8 bases from V and 3 bases from J, leaving 11 bases between. The CDR3 totals 13 residues. The DNA for the CDR3 is TGTGCCAGCCGCCTGACTCGCTACAATGAGCAGTTCTTC. This codes for CASRLTRYNEQFF.

This clonotype was counted a few times. The chain recombines TRBV20-1 with TRBJ1-4; 8 nucleotides agree with TRBD1. V lost 6 bases and J lost 5; bases outside the gene matches: 5. The CDR3 spans 13 residues. Germline-derived CDR1 and CDR2 are DFQATT and SNEGSKA (reference sequence). The CDR3 region is CSATTGGNEKLFF. CDR3 DNA sequence: TGCAGTGCCACCACAGGGGGGAATGAAAAACTGTTTTTT.

The chain is built from TRBV6-5 and TRBJ2-1; tentative D call: TRBD1 (6 bases). The CDR3 runs to 15 residues. Deletions cut 2 bases from V and 2 bases from J, with 10 bases between. CDR1 and CDR2 (germline): MNHEY, SVGAGI. The CDR3 protein is CASSYESGAYNEQFF. CDR3 bases: TGTGCCAGCAGTTACGAGTCAGGGGCCTACAATGAGCAGTTCTTC.

This chain connects TRBV6-1 to TRBJ2-5; maybe TRBD2 (5 bases). This CDR3 is built from 14 residues. V shed 5 bases and J shed 3 bases, with 13 bases lying between them. CDR1 MNHNS and CDR2 SASEGT come from the germline V gene. CDR3 in amino acids: CASSLASSKETQYF. In DNA, the CDR3 is TGTGCCAGCAGTCTGGCTAGCAGCAAAGAGACCCAGTACTTC.

This clonotype was found once. The chain joins TRBV5-1 to TRBJ2-2, with 13 bases matching TRBD2. The CDR3 totals 16 residues. The V segment lost 3 bases and the J segment 7 bases; nucleotides outside the gene matches: 6. CDR1 and CDR2 from the germline V gene are SGHRS and YFSETQ. In DNA form, the CDR3 reads TGCGCCAGCAGCTGGGGACTAGCGGGACTGGGCGGGGAGCTGTTTTTT. Encoded protein: CASSWGLAGLGGELFF.

Only a few counts were recorded for this clonotype. V and J are TRBV28 and TRBJ1-1, with D unresolved. V was trimmed by 4 bases and J by 5 bases, leaving 20 bases between them. The CDR3 contains 16 residues. The V gene's germline CDR1 is MDHEN and CDR2 SYDVKM. For the CDR3, the DNA is TGTGCCAGCAGTTCCCTGGGAGTCGTCGGATTAACTGAAGCTTTCTTT. It codes for CASSSLGVVGLTEAFF. Variable domain in full (rest from reference TRBV28 and TRBJ1-1): DVKVTQSSRYLVKRTGEKVFLECVQDMDHENMFWYRQDPGLGLRLIYFSYDVKMKEKGDIPEGYSVSREKKERFSLILESASTNQTSMYLCASSSLGVVGLTEAFFGQGTRLTVV.

This clonotype was seen only a few times. J is TRBJ2-7 and V is TRBV6-1, with 10 nucleotides matching TRBD1. Germline values: CDR1 MNHNS, CDR2 SASEGT. V shed 6 bases, J shed 1 base, and the junction held 6 bases outside the gene matches. This CDR3 has 15 amino acids. CDR3 loop: CASRDRGGASYEQYF. The CDR3 DNA follows: TGTGCCAGCAGGGACAGGGGGGGAGCTTCCTACGAGCAGTACTTC.

The rearrangement links TRBV12-3 or TRBV12-4 to TRBJ2-7, with TRBD2 matching 11 bases. This CDR3 comprises 15 residues. Germline trimming cut 4 bases from V and 4 bases from J; bases unmatched to any gene: 6. DNA for the CDR3: TGTGCCAGCAGTTCCCTAGCTAGCGGGAGGTACGAGCAGTACTTC. It codes for CASSSLASGRYEQYF.

V gene TRBV7-2 combines with J gene TRBJ1-2, with TRBD1 matching 7 bases. Germline assignment: CDR1 SGHTA and CDR2 FQGNSA. The V and J ends lost 4 bases and 4 bases, in that order; junction bases with no gene match: 9. The CDR3 sequence is 15 residues long. The DNA for the CDR3 is TGTGCCAGCAGCTCCGACAGGGACCGGCGCTATGGCTACACCTTC. Translated, it gives CASSSDRDRRYGYTF.

This clonotype was seen only a few times. This sequence joins TRBV6-2 or TRBV6-3 and TRBJ2-7; possible D gene TRBD2, 5 bases. V was clipped by 11 bases and J by 3 bases, with 11 bases between them. The CDR3 loop spans 11 amino acids. Germline CDR1 is MNHEY and CDR2 is SVGEGT. The CDR3 nucleotides read TGTGCCCACGGGGATTTCTACGAGCAGTACTTC. As protein: CAHGDFYEQYF.

This clonotype has only a few counts. This chain uses TRBV5-1 with TRBJ2-1, with 7 bases lining up with TRBD1. V gave up 4 bases and J gave up 8 bases; unmatched junction bases: 9. This CDR3 region has 14 residues. CDR1 is SGHRS, CDR2 YFSETQ, per germline. In DNA form, the CDR3 reads TGCGCCAGCAGCAAAGACAGGGTTGGCGATGAGCAGTTCTTC. This encodes CASSKDRVGDEQFF.

Written as DNA, the CDR3 is TGTGCCAGCAGTCCCCGGAGGACGGGGAAACGGGGTGAGCAGTTCTTC. The encoded protein is CASSPRRTGKRGEQFF. The rearrangement uses TRBV27 and TRBJ2-1, with a tentative D call TRBD2 (5 bases). Trimming cost V 5 bases and J 9 bases, with 23 bases left between them. This CDR3 is built from 16 residues. The germline V gene has CDR1 MNHEY and CDR2 SMNVEV (reference sequence).

This chain joins TRBV27 and TRBJ2-7; 7 bases fit TRBD1. This CDR3 has 16 amino acids. The V gene's germline CDR1 is MNHEY and CDR2 SMNVEV (reference sequence). Germline trimming cut 6 bases from V and 7 bases from J; bases unmatched to any gene: 18. This chain's CDR3 is CASRPYAPGQSREQYF. The CDR3 DNA reads TGTGCCAGCAGACCTTACGCCCCGGGACAGAGTCGTGAGCAGTACTTC.

This clonotype was seen only once. This chain connects TRBV5-1 to TRBJ2-1, with 7 positions matching TRBD2. Looked up from germline, CDR1 is SGHRS and CDR2 is YFSETQ. The CDR3 is made up of 15 amino acids. The J segment lost 2 bases and the V segment lost 0 bases, leaving 2 bases of the junction unmatched. The CDR3: CASSLVREAYNEQFF. The CDR3 DNA reads as TGCGCCAGCAGCTTGGTTCGGGAGGCCTACAATGAGCAGTTCTTC. Full variable domain (missing parts from reference TRBV5-1 and TRBJ2-1): KAGVTQTPRYLIKTRGQQVTLSCSPISGHRSVSWYQQTPGQGLQFLFEYFSETQRNKGNFPGRFSGRQFSNSRSEMNVSTLELGDSALYLCASSLVREAYNEQFFGPGTRLTVL.

The V call is TRBV5-1, the J call TRBJ2-7; no clear D. The CDR3 loop spans 13 amino acids. Germline CDR1 is SGHRS and CDR2 is YFSETQ. The ends were cut back, 3 bases at V and 6 bases at J, with 13 bases in the middle. In nucleotides, the CDR3 is TGCGCCAGCAGCTCAGATCCCATGGGCGAGCAGTACTTC. This encodes CASSSDPMGEQYF.

The chain carries TRBV27 and TRBJ1-1, with D maybe TRBD1 (6 bases). Germline-derived CDR1 and CDR2 are MNHEY and SMNVEV (reference sequence). This CDR3 is 16 amino acids long. Trimming cost V 3 bases and J 0 bases, with 14 bases left between them. The CDR3 region has the DNA TGTGCCAGCAGTTTGGCAGGGGCAATGATGAACACTGAAGCTTTCTTT. Residues: CASSLAGAMMNTEAFF.

The CDR3 sequence is CSARRTAGNSPLHF. The CDR3 DNA reads as TGCAGTGCTAGAAGGACAGCGGGGAATTCACCCCTCCACTTT. The J gene is TRBJ1-6, the V gene TRBV20-1; D is possibly TRBD1 (6 bases). CDR3 length: 14 amino acids. Germline V gene data show CDR1 as DFQATT and CDR2 as SNEGSKA (reference sequence). V was cut by 2 bases and J by 7 bases, with 12 bases left in between.